Listed below are T cell receptor beta chains from one sample, sequenced in a study of T cells in Graves' hyperthyroidism and ophthalmopathy. One entry per CDR3 protein, called by TCRdb with MiXCR from the multiplex PCR reads. The sample includes about 600,000 distinct CDR3 sequences, approximately 15% of them seen just once. Specimen: blood. The receptors derive from a woman between 18 and 30 years old with Graves' ophthalmopathy. Both conserved end residues are part of each CDR3. The order of the fields is clone size, J gene, V gene, D gene, CDR3 DNA, CDR3 protein. D genes are given only for firm matches. Size values are once, few and many counts, or a class for expanded clones, and some rows have none.

>-|TRBJ2-1|TRBV5-1|TRBD2
TGCGCCAGCAGCTTGGCCTTGGGCGGGGGAGCCTACAATGAGCAGTTCTTC
CASSLALGGGAYNEQFF
>many|TRBJ2-7|TRBV12-3/TRBV12-4|-
TGTGCCAGCACCTCTTGGAGGAGCTCCTACGAGCAGTACTTC
CASTSWRSSYEQYF
>many|TRBJ2-7|TRBV20-1|TRBD2
TGCAGTGCTAGAGGCTCTAGCGGGATAGATAACGAGCAGTACTTC
CSARGSSGIDNEQYF
>-|TRBJ1-5|TRBV19|TRBD1
TGTGCCAGTAGGGAACAGGGGGCTAGCAATCAGCCCCAGCATTTT
CASREQGASNQPQHF
>-|TRBJ2-1|TRBV4-2|TRBD2
TGTGCCAGCAGCCAAGAAAGGGCTAGCGGGAGTGGGAATGAGCAGTTCTTC
CASSQERASGSGNEQFF
>many|TRBJ2-1|TRBV7-9|-
TGTGCCAGCACCCTCCAGGGTGTTGGCTACAATGAGCAGTTCTTC
CASTLQGVGYNEQFF
>-|TRBJ1-5|TRBV12-3/TRBV12-4|-
TGTGCCAGCAGCATGGGGGCGGATCAGCCCCAGCATTTT
CASSMGADQPQHF
>many|TRBJ1-4|TRBV27|TRBD1
TGTGCCAGGACCGGGACAGGGAAGCAGGGTAATGAAAAACTGTTTTTT
CARTGTGKQGNEKLFF
>few|TRBJ1-5|TRBV18|-
TGTGCCAGCTCACCCGCCTTCGGGGGGAGTCCCCAGCATTTT
CASSPAFGGSPQHF
>few|TRBJ2-3|TRBV19|-
TGTGCCAGTAGTATAGAGGGCGGCTCTGGCACAGATACGCAGTATTTT
CASSIEGGSGTDTQYF
>many|TRBJ2-3|TRBV30|-
TGTGCCTGGAGTTACAGGGCAGATACGCAGTATTTT
CAWSYRADTQYF
>many|TRBJ2-7|TRBV6-2/TRBV6-3|TRBD2
TGTGCCAGCAGCTTCGGAGCGGGAGACGAGCAGTACTTC
CASSFGAGDEQYF
>-|TRBJ1-3|TRBV27|-
TGTGCCAGCAGTTTGGGGGGGACCCCACGGGCGGGCTCTGGAAACACCATATATTTT
CASSLGGTPRAGSGNTIYF
>few|TRBJ2-6|TRBV19|-
TGTGCCAGTGGGAGTTGGGAAGGGGCCAACGTCCTGACTTTC
CASGSWEGANVLTF
>-|TRBJ2-7|TRBV6-2/TRBV6-3|TRBD1
TGTGCCAGCAATGGAGGACAGGGCCACGAGCAGTACTTC
CASNGGQGHEQYF
>few|TRBJ2-7|TRBV19|TRBD2
TGTGCCAGTAGTTACGCAGCTAGCGGGGGAACCTACGAGCAGTACTTC
CASSYAASGGTYEQYF
>many|TRBJ1-2|TRBV4-1|-
TGCGCCAGCAGCCAAGATAGCGGGCAGGGAAGGGTCTACACCTTC
CASSQDSGQGRVYTF
>few|TRBJ2-4|TRBV28|-
TGTGCCAGCAGTCTCCGGGACACCATAAACATTCAGTACTTC
CASSLRDTINIQYF
>few|TRBJ2-7|TRBV11-1|-
TGTGCCAGCAGCTCTAGACAGGACTACGAGCAGTACTTC
CASSSRQDYEQYF
>many|TRBJ1-3|TRBV7-2|-
TGTGCCAGCAGCCGACGCACCCGGTCAGGAAACACCATATATTTT
CASSRRTRSGNTIYF
>many|TRBJ2-1|TRBV27|-
TGTGCCAGTACCCGGGCCCCATGGAATGAGCAGTTCTTC
CASTRAPWNEQFF
>-|TRBJ2-2|TRBV7-3|-
TGTGCCAGCAGCTCAAAGGACACCGGGGAGCTGTTTTTT
CASSSKDTGELFF
>-|TRBJ2-2|TRBV4-3|TRBD2
TGCGCCAGCAGCCAGGCCGCGGGAGGGATAGGCGGGGAGCTGTTTTTT
CASSQAAGGIGGELFF
>many|TRBJ1-2|TRBV28|-
TGTGCCAGCAGTTTTCGAACAGGAATTACCCATAACTATGGCTACACCTTC
CASSFRTGITHNYGYTF
>many|TRBJ2-7|TRBV30|-
TGTGCCTGGAGTGAAATTGGGCCTCCTGCCTACGAGCAGTACTTC
CAWSEIGPPAYEQYF
>many|TRBJ2-7|TRBV27|-
TGTGCCAGCAGTTTTAGGGTACCCCACGAGCAGTACTTC
CASSFRVPHEQYF
>many|TRBJ1-1|TRBV20-1|TRBD1
TGCAGTGTCACTCCGGGACAGGGGTACACTGAAGCTTTCTTT
CSVTPGQGYTEAFF
>many|TRBJ2-3|TRBV11-2|-
TGTGCCAGCAGCCCCCCGACCGGGACAGATACGCAGTATTTT
CASSPPTGTDTQYF
>many|TRBJ1-5|TRBV18|TRBD1
TGTGCCAGCTCGTACGGACAGGGGGTGGATCAGCCCCAGCATTTT
CASSYGQGVDQPQHF
>few|TRBJ2-5|TRBV5-1|TRBD2
TGCGCCAGCAGCTTGGCCTGGGGGGGCCAAGAGACCCAGTACTTC
CASSLAWGGQETQYF
>-|TRBJ1-6|TRBV5-1|-
TGCGCCAGCAGCAAAGGGAACAGGGCCAATTCACCCCTCCACTTT
CASSKGNRANSPLHF
>many|TRBJ1-1|TRBV12-3/TRBV12-4|-
TGTGCCAGCAGACGACCGACAGAGAACACTGAAGCTTTCTTT
CASRRPTENTEAFF
>-|TRBJ2-5|TRBV12-3/TRBV12-4|TRBD1
TGTGCCAGCAGTTTTAGGGGGACAGGGGTAGAGACCCAGTACTTC
CASSFRGTGVETQYF
>-|TRBJ2-3|TRBV28|TRBD1
TGTGCCAGCCAAACACCGGGACAGGGGTCTGATACGCAGTATTTT
CASQTPGQGSDTQYF
>-|TRBJ1-2|TRBV19|-
TGTGCCAGTAGATCCCGGGACATTAAGGACTATGGCTACACCTTC
CASRSRDIKDYGYTF
>many|TRBJ1-6|TRBV7-2|-
TGTGCCAGCAGCTTAGGCCCAGGGACGGATTCACCCCTCCACTTT
CASSLGPGTDSPLHF
>many|TRBJ2-1|TRBV6-5|TRBD2
TGTGCCAGCATTGTTACTAGCGGGAGGCATGAGCAGTTCTTC
CASIVTSGRHEQFF
>-|TRBJ2-7|TRBV20-1|-
TGCAGTGCTGAGGTCTGGGACTCCTACGAGCAGTACTTC
CSAEVWDSYEQYF
>many|TRBJ1-2|TRBV3-1|-
TGTGCCAGCAGCCCTCTCACTGGGGATCACTATGGCTACACCTTC
CASSPLTGDHYGYTF
>-|TRBJ2-6|TRBV20-1|-
TGCAGTGCTAGAGGACCTGGGGCCAACGTCCTGACTTTC
CSARGPGANVLTF
>-|TRBJ2-7|TRBV2|TRBD2
TGTGCCAGCAGTCGAGCGGGAGCCGTTGAGAGTCAGTACTTC
CASSRAGAVESQYF
>-|TRBJ1-6|TRBV6-1|TRBD1
TGTGCCAGCAGAGAACAGGGGACAGATTCACCCCTCCACTTT
CASREQGTDSPLHF
>few|TRBJ2-7|TRBV2|-
TGTGCCAGCGGGGCTATCTACGAGCAGTACTTC
CASGAIYEQYF
>few|TRBJ1-1|TRBV6-5|-
TGTGCCAGCAGTTACCATAACACTGAAGCTTTCTTT
CASSYHNTEAFF
>many|TRBJ2-7|TRBV7-8|TRBD1
TGTGCCAGCAGCGAGGAACAGGGGGATCCCTACGAGCAGTACTTC
CASSEEQGDPYEQYF
>many|TRBJ1-1|TRBV18|-
TGTGCCAGCTCACCAGAATCCGCGTTCGGGGCTTTCTTT
CASSPESAFGAFF
>-|TRBJ2-2|TRBV30|TRBD2
TGTGCCTGGGATTCCCGGACTAGCGGGAGAGGTTGGACCGGGGAGCTGTTTTTT
CAWDSRTSGRGWTGELFF
>few|TRBJ1-1|TRBV29-1|-
TGCAGCGTTGTGACCCCGGGGATTGAAGCTTTCTTT
CSVVTPGIEAFF
>-|TRBJ2-7|TRBV7-2|TRBD2
TGTGCCAGCAGCTTAGCTAGCGGGGTCGTCTTGGGGGCCTACGAGCAGTACTTC
CASSLASGVVLGAYEQYF